The 7 T cell receptor beta chains in this list originate from one sample, sequenced in a study. A single record per CDR3 protein comes from TCRdb applying MiXCR to the RT-PCR reads. The data contain more than 600,000 distinct CDR3 sequences, 13% to 15% of them singletons. Sequenced material: memory CD4+ T cells from blood. The receptors shown here come from a female donor in good health, serving as a healthy control.

Only a few counts were recorded for this clonotype. The genes are TRBV7-9 and TRBJ1-1; D remains ambiguous. V was clipped by 1 base and J by 5 bases, with 11 bases between them. Germline V gene lookup returns CDR1 SEHNR and CDR2 FQNEAQ (reference sequence). The CDR3 extends over 14 amino acids. CDR3 sequence reads: CASSLDFGKTEAFF. The CDR3 DNA reads TGTGCCAGCAGCTTAGATTTTGGGAAAACTGAAGCTTTCTTT.

The rearrangement links TRBV20-1 to TRBJ2-3, with 9 positions matching TRBD2. CDR1 and CDR2 (germline): DFQATT, SNEGSKA (reference sequence). V shed 0 bases and J 11 bases; nucleotides not matched to a gene: 15. The CDR3 is 16 amino acids. The CDR3 loop is CSARDQLAGSYNEQYF. In nucleotides, the CDR3 is TGCAGTGCTAGAGATCAACTAGCGGGTTCCTACAATGAGCAGTATTTT.

This clonotype was counted only a few times. The chain uses TRBV19 and TRBJ1-6, with D possibly being TRBD1 (6 bases). This CDR3 has 15 residues. Trimming stripped 6 bases from V and 7 bases from J, with 16 bases between. Germline CDR1 LNHDA, CDR2 SQIVND (reference sequence). CDR3 DNA sequence: TGTGCCAGTAGGCGAACGGGGGCAGAAAATTCACCCCTCCACTTT. It codes for CASRRTGAENSPLHF.

This rearrangement joins TRBV7-2 to TRBJ2-7; perhaps TRBD1 as D (6 bases). Germline loops: CDR1 SGHTA, CDR2 FQGNSA. With 5 bases removed from V and 6 bases from J, the gap between germline ends came to 17 bases. The CDR3 loop spans 14 amino acids. CDR3 loop: CASSVQGGVGEQYF. CDR3 nucleotides: TGTGCCAGCAGCGTACAGGGCGGTGTGGGCGAGCAGTACTTC.

The chain is built from TRBV3-1 and TRBJ2-7, with 10 bases identical to TRBD2. With V trimmed by 4 bases and J by 6 bases, 6 bases remained unmatched. The germline CDR1 and CDR2 sequences are LGHDT and YNNKEL (reference sequence). This CDR3 region has 14 residues. CDR3 sequence: CASSPAAGGLEQYF. The CDR3 bases are TGTGCCAGCAGCCCGGCAGCGGGAGGGCTCGAGCAGTACTTC.

The chain is built from TRBV28 and TRBJ2-7; 8 bases line up with TRBD1. This CDR3 region has 13 residues. Germline CDR1 is MDHEN and CDR2 is SYDVKM. Trimming cost V 9 bases and J 2 bases; bases outside gene matches: 6. CDR3 protein: CASMGQDTYEQYF. DNA of the CDR3: TGTGCCAGTATGGGACAGGATACCTACGAGCAGTACTTC.

This clonotype has just a few counts. The chain employs TRBV28 and TRBJ1-5; the D gene is possibly TRBD1 (6 bases). The V end was cut by 6 bases, the J end by 7 bases, with 13 bases between. The germline CDR1 and CDR2 sequences are MDHEN and SYDVKM. The CDR3 is made up of 13 amino acids. In DNA form, the CDR3 reads TGTGCCAGCAGCAAACAGGGAATACAGCCCCAGCATTTT. It specifies CASSKQGIQPQHF.